This T cell receptor beta chain was sequenced for a study of vaccination and CD4 T cells after COVID-19. About the study: Post-vaccine specimens were obtained a median about 73 days after dose two (range 14 to 241).

Treatment defined: roughly ten-day PBMC culture with coronavirus spike peptide pools or control peptides (ViraFEST assay). The collection of CD4+ T cells from the unexposed donor took place before the COVID-19 pandemic (2011-2018). Germline V gene sequence: CDR1 MDHEN, CDR2 SYDVKM. Trimming stripped 2 bases from V and 8 bases from J, with 7 bases between. There are 12 residues in the CDR3. Points on this clonotype: What it binds is not known.

An Oncomine TCR Beta short-read assay was used to sequence the DNA from cultured CD4+ T cells. Cultured CD4+ T cells yielded the extracted genomic DNA. TCRdb analysed the PCR reads with MiXCR anew, one entry per CDR3 protein. The sample yields some 10,000 distinct CDR3 sequences, roughly 28% seen once. The TCR was taken from a human donor in good health. The V call is TRBV28, the J call TRBJ2-1; D uncertain. The sequenced sample consisted of CD4+ T cells from blood, cultured in vitro. In DNA form, the CDR3 reads TGTGCCAGCAGTTTAGACGGCGATGAGCAGTTCTTC. Residues: CASSLDGDEQFF.